This T cell receptor beta chain was identified in a study of cytomegalovirus exposure and HLA in healthy donors. Study-wide background: The early release's HLA-typed donors yielded 78 million or so unique TCRs. General study findings and limits: With high specificity and sensitivity, the classifier reportedly diagnosed cytomegalovirus status.

The study ran its PCR with 60 Vbeta and 13 Jbeta primers. Sequencing used immunoSEQ multiplex PCR; TCRdb keeps in-frame clones, though not all of them. The sample records under 110,000 clones, about four fifths being singletons. V shed 7 bases and J 0 bases; nucleotides not matched to a gene: 5. The CDR3 extends over 14 amino acids. Germline V CDR1 and CDR2: SQVTM, ANQGSEA. This clone has a handful of counts. The antigen is undetermined. This TCR was sampled from a woman between 40 and 55 years old in good health and CMV-seronegative. J is TRBJ1-4 and V is TRBV29-1; the match to TRBD1 covers 7 bases. Sequenced: PBMCs. This chain's CDR3 is CSARQGTTNEKLFF. The CDR3, as DNA: TGCAGCGCCCGACAGGGTACAACTAATGAAAAACTGTTTTTT.